These 18 T cell receptor beta chains came from one sample sequenced in a study of cytomegalovirus exposure and HLA in healthy donors. PCR primers comprised 60 Vbeta and 13 Jbeta primers. Assay: immunoSEQ multiplex PCR; the TCRdb copy retains only in-frame clones and omits some. The repertoire includes some 150,000 clones, about 80% of them detected once, and over 0.95% sits in the top ten. The sample consisted of PBMCs. Receptors were obtained from a woman in her forties or fifties in good health and CMV-seronegative.

The CDR3 spells CASSPGQGEQFF. CDR3 nucleotides: TGTGCCAGCAGCCCTGGACAGGGGGAACAGTTCTTC. V is TRBV11-3 and J is TRBJ2-1; 10 bases fit TRBD1. This CDR3 spans 12 amino acids. The germline gives CDR1 SGHNT, CDR2 YENEEA. Germline trimming cut 5 bases from V and 13 bases from J; bases unmatched to any gene: 5.

The V call is TRBV4-3, the J call TRBJ2-1; weak D call: TRBD1 (5 bases). CDR1 is LGHNA, CDR2 YSLEER, per germline. V lost 1 base to trimming and J lost 3 bases, with 10 bases between them. The CDR3 consists of 15 residues. In DNA form, the CDR3 reads TGCGCCAGCAGCCAAGCCCTCGACAGCTACAATGAGCAGTTCTTC. This codes for CASSQALDSYNEQFF.

This rearrangement joins TRBV5-1 to TRBJ2-7; D is perhaps TRBD1 (5 bases). The V gene lost 0 bases and the J gene lost 6 bases, with 13 bases spanning the gap. CDR1 is SGHRS and CDR2 is YFSETQ in the germline V gene. The CDR3 is 14 amino acids. The DNA for the CDR3 is TGCGCCAGCAGCTTGGGACAGCTTCGCCGCGAGCAGTACTTC. Translation: CASSLGQLRREQYF.

This chain joins TRBV6-5 and TRBJ1-6; D gene unclear. This CDR3 is 15 amino acids long. V lost 6 bases and J 7 bases, leaving 16 bases between the germline ends. Germline V CDR1 and CDR2: MNHEY, SVGAGI. The chain's CDR3 is CASSPRGDVNSPLHF. CDR3 nucleotide sequence: TGTGCCAGCAGCCCCCGCGGAGATGTCAATTCACCCCTCCACTTT.

This clone was found a few times. The chain recombines TRBV2 with TRBJ1-5, with a possible D match to TRBD1 (5 bases). The V end was cut by 5 bases, the J end by 3 bases, with 14 bases between. CDR1 and CDR2 from the germline V gene are SNHLY and FYNNEI. CDR3 length equals 15 residues. The CDR3: CASSPDRNPNQPQHF. CDR3 DNA sequence: TGTGCCAGCAGTCCCGACAGAAACCCCAATCAGCCCCAGCATTTT.

The rearrangement joins TRBV27 to TRBJ2-7, with D possibly matching TRBD1 (5 bases). The length of the CDR3 is 15 residues. Germline V gives CDR1 MNHEY, CDR2 SMNVEV (reference sequence). Trimming removed 5 bases at V and 4 bases at J, with 18 bases between. CDR3 loop: CASSAQGRLPYEQYF. The CDR3 bases are TGTGCCAGCAGTGCGCAGGGCCGCTTACCTTACGAGCAGTACTTC.

The chain is built from TRBV5-1 and TRBJ1-3, with unresolved D. Between the trimmed V and J ends, which lost 6 bases and 3 bases, there was a span of 13 bases. Per germline, CDR1 SGHRS and CDR2 YFSETQ. The CDR3 has 14 amino acids. The DNA for the CDR3 is TGCGCCAGCATGTCCCTCCAGGATGGAAACACCATATATTTT. Translating it yields CASMSLQDGNTIYF. The complete variable domain, with remaining parts taken from reference TRBV5-1 and TRBJ1-3, reads KAGVTQTPRYLIKTRGQQVTLSCSPISGHRSVSWYQQTPGQGLQFLFEYFSETQRNKGNFPGRFSGRQFSNSRSEMNVSTLELGDSALYLCASMSLQDGNTIYFGEGSWLTVV.

The chain couples TRBV2 to TRBJ2-7; TRBD2 might be the D (6 bases). The germline CDR1 and CDR2 sequences are SNHLY and FYNNEI. This CDR3 region has 15 residues. V shed 4 bases and J shed 1 base, with 14 bases lying between them. CDR3 DNA: TGTGCCAGCAGTGCCCGAGCGGGCGCATCCTACGAGCAGTACTTC. Encoded protein: CASSARAGASYEQYF.

This clone turned up a few times. The chain joins TRBV9 to TRBJ2-2; perhaps TRBD2 as D (5 bases). This CDR3 contains 16 residues. Trimming removed 0 bases from V and 5 bases from J, with 14 bases in between. Germline CDR1 and CDR2: SGDLS and YYNGEE. DNA for the CDR3: TGTGCCAGCAGCGTAGGTCGGGGAGTAGGTACCGGGGAGCTGTTTTTT. This encodes CASSVGRGVGTGELFF.

The genes are TRBV28 and TRBJ2-3, with 13 positions matching TRBD2. Germline loops: CDR1 MDHEN, CDR2 SYDVKM. V lost 5 bases to trimming and J lost 3 bases; unmatched junction nucleotides: 8. CDR3 length equals 17 residues. The CDR3 coding sequence is TGTGCCAGCAGTCCGGCGGGACTAGCGGGGTTTACAGATACGCAGTATTTT. This translates into CASSPAGLAGFTDTQYF.

This clone was counted once. This chain uses TRBV28 with TRBJ2-7, with D perhaps matching TRBD2 (5 bases). Germline values: CDR1 MDHEN, CDR2 SYDVKM. This CDR3 has 16 amino acids. V was clipped by 6 bases and J by 4 bases, with 22 bases between them. CDR3 residues: CASSSGIEGVYYEQYF. In DNA, the CDR3 is TGTGCCAGCAGCTCCGGCATAGAGGGCGTTTATTACGAGCAGTACTTC.

This clone came up a few times. This chain uses TRBV27 with TRBJ2-3; D possibly corresponds to TRBD2 (5 bases). The V end lost 6 bases, the J end lost 4 bases, and 11 bases lay between the germline ends. CDR1 and CDR2 (germline): MNHEY, SMNVEV (reference sequence). This CDR3 is built from 13 residues. The CDR3: CASSGIGPDTQYF. The CDR3 bases are TGTGCCAGCAGCGGGATTGGGCCAGATACGCAGTATTTT.

This rearrangement joins TRBV4-1 to TRBJ2-7, with D possibly matching TRBD2 (5 bases). This CDR3 comprises 13 residues. Germline CDR1 is MGHRA and CDR2 is YSYEKL. The V and J ends lost 2 bases and 2 bases respectively, with 7 bases between them. The CDR3 region is CASSQPGTYEQYF. As DNA, the CDR3 is TGCGCCAGCAGCCAACCCGGGACCTACGAGCAGTACTTC.

The CDR3: CASSAVGEYYEQYF. The CDR3 DNA sequence: TGTGCCAGCAGTGCGGTAGGAGAATACTACGAGCAGTACTTC. V is TRBV11-2 and J is TRBJ2-7; D unresolved. Germline V CDR1 and CDR2: SGHAT, FQNNGV. The CDR3 runs 14 residues. Trimming stripped 6 bases from V and 3 bases from J, with 15 bases between.

J is TRBJ2-1 and V is TRBV19, with D maybe TRBD2 (6 bases). This CDR3 comprises 11 residues. Per germline, CDR1 LNHDA and CDR2 SQIVND (reference sequence). Trimming took off 4 bases at V and 11 bases at J, with 9 bases between the two ends. CDR3 protein: CASSTGTQQFF. The CDR3 region has the DNA TGTGCCAGTAGTACCGGGACTCAGCAGTTCTTC.

In this sample, this clone turned up a few times. This rearrangement joins TRBV4-2 to TRBJ2-6; 7 bases map to TRBD1. The CDR3 totals 18 residues. V lost 2 bases and J lost 0; bases outside the gene matches: 7. Germline V lookup: CDR1 LGHNA, CDR2 YNFKEQ. Here the CDR3 reads CASSQHRDSSSGANVLTF. The CDR3, as DNA: TGTGCCAGCAGCCAACATCGGGACAGTAGCTCTGGGGCCAACGTCCTGACTTTC.

V gene TRBV27 combines with J gene TRBJ1-1; D possibly corresponds to TRBD1 (5 bases). The germline V gene encodes CDR1 MNHEY and CDR2 SMNVEV (reference sequence). CDR3 length: 13 amino acids. The V gene lost 3 bases and the J gene lost 5 bases, with 10 bases spanning the gap. CDR3 in DNA: TGTGCCAGCAGTTTCGGGGGATGGACTGAAGCTTTCTTT. Its translation is CASSFGGWTEAFF.

The V gene is TRBV7-2, the J gene TRBJ2-1; unclear D gene. The V end was cut by 1 base, the J end by 2 bases, with 6 bases between. CDR3 length: 14 amino acids. From germline, CDR1 is SGHTA and CDR2 FQGNSA. The CDR3 here is CASSLGPAYNEQFF. The DNA for the CDR3 is TGTGCCAGCAGCTTAGGTCCAGCCTACAATGAGCAGTTCTTC.